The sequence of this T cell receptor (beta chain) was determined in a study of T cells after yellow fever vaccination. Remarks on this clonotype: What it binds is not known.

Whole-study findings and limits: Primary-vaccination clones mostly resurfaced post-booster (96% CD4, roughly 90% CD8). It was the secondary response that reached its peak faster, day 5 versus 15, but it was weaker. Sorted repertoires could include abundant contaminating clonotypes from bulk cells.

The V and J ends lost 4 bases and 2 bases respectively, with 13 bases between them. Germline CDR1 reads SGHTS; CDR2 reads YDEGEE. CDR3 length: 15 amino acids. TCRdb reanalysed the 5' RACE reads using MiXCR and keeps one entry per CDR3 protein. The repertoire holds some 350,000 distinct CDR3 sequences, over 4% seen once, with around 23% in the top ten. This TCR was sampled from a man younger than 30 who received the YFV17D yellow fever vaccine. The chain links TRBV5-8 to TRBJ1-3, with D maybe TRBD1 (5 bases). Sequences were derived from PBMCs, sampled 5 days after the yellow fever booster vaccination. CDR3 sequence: CASSSGGQAGNTIYF. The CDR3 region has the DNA TGTGCCAGCAGCAGTGGGGGTCAGGCTGGAAACACCATATATTTT.